This T cell receptor beta chain emerged from a study of blood T cell repertoires in COVID-19. Study context: COVID-19 samples, acute and convalescent, were from the United States, Italy and Spain. PBMCs, B-cell-depleted T cells, or T cells provided the cDNA or gDNA that made up the material.

The CDR3 is 16 amino acids. The germline V gene has CDR1 ENHRY and CDR2 SYGVKD. V dropped 7 bases and J dropped 2; count of bases not matched to a gene: 10. Seattle patients were enrolled during active infection and followed longitudinally. Authors' processing steps: Estimation of nucleated cell counts relied on the amplification of reference gene primers. Clones were sequenced by immunoSEQ multiplex PCR, and TCRdb holds only the in-frame ones, with some missing. The V and J calls and the clone size are those of that table, but D and trimming were determined from the DNA. The repertoire has 120,000 to 150,000 clones, 70% to 90% of them found once; the top ten carry 6.5% to 9.5%. This clone was seen more than once but under ten times.

The receptor's source is a woman aged 55 to 70 with COVID-19, enrolled during active disease. This sequence joins TRBV10-3 and TRBJ2-3; 9 bases fit TRBD2. The sequencing sample was made of peripheral blood. The CDR3 spells CAINHLASGDTDTQYF. The DNA for the CDR3 is TGTGCCATCAATCACTTGGCTAGCGGGGACACAGATACGCAGTATTTT.